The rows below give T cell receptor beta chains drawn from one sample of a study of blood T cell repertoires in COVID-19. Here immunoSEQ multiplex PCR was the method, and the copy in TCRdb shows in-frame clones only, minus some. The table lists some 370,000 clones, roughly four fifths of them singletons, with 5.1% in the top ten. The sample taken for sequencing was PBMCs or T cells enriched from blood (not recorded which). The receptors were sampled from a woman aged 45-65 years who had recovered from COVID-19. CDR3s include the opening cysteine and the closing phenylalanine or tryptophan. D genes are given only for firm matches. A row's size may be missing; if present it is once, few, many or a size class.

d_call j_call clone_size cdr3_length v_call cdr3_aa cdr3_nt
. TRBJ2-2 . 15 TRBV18 CASSPGTPNTGELFF TGTGCCAGCTCACCAGGGACACCTAACACCGGGGAGCTGTTTTTT
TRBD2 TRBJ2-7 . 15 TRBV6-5 CASRPRGGPGYEQYF TGTGCCAGCAGACCCCGCGGGGGGCCGGGGTACGAGCAGTACTTC
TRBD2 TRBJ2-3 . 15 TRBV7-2 CASSSSGSPTDTQYF TGTGCCAGCAGCTCTAGCGGGAGTCCCACAGATACGCAGTATTTT
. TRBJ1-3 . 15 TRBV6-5 CASSFSEGRGNTIYF TGTGCCAGCAGTTTTTCCGAGGGGAGGGGAAACACCATATATTTT
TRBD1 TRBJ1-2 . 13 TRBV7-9 CASSSEQGRGYTF TGTGCCAGCAGTTCCGAACAGGGGCGGGGCTACACCTTC
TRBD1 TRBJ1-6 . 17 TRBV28 CATLRDRRSSYNSPLHF TGTGCCACGCTTCGGGACAGGAGAAGCTCCTATAATTCACCCCTCCACTTT
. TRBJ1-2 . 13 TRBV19 CASGRGERYGYTF TGTGCCAGTGGCCGTGGGGAGCGCTATGGCTACACCTTC
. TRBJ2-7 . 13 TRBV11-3 CASRQQGSYEQYF TGTGCCAGCAGACAACAGGGTTCCTACGAGCAGTACTTC
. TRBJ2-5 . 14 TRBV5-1 CASSLSAGLETQYF TGCGCCAGCAGCTTGTCGGCAGGTTTAGAGACCCAGTACTTC
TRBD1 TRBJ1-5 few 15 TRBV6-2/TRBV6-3 CASSLQGAGNQPQHF TGTGCCAGCAGCTTACAGGGGGCTGGGAATCAGCCCCAGCATTTT
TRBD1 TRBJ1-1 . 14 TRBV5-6 CASSAPQGAAEAFF TGTGCCAGCAGCGCCCCACAGGGGGCGGCTGAAGCTTTCTTT